This section outlines one TCR beta chain sequence together with its context. Its antigen is not identified. The sample contains more than one DNA sequence encoding this CDR3. Selected positively for CCR7 and CD45RO-negative, naive CD8 cells excluded terminally differentiated effector memory CD45RA+ cells. There are 15 residues in the CDR3. V lost 3 bases and J 2 bases, leaving 11 bases between the germline ends. Germline assignment: CDR1 MRHNA and CDR2 SNTAGT. The data are from a study of shared clonotypes between healthy human individuals. Original data processing: Junction-only sequences without quality scores were provided by ImmunoSEQ, so filtering was different. Repertoires were generated with immunoSEQ multiplex PCR, while TCRdb's copy carries only in-frame clones and drops some. The V and J calls and clone size come from that table; D and trimming were worked out from the DNA. Altogether 2 million to 2.5 million clones are present, around 93% being singletons, with the ten largest covering 1.5% to 2%.

Points from the study as a whole: Clonotype sharing among donors was thought likely to change with sequencing depth. Larger richness was generally estimated for naive than memory subsets.

The source is a man younger than 35 in good health. Some clones in this sample may be carry-over from other donors' samples. The chain is built from TRBV6-4 and TRBJ2-1; TRBD1 or TRBD2 may be the D gene (6 bases each). Sequenced: naive CD8+ T cells from PBMCs. This CDR3 is CASSEQGGPYNEQFF. In DNA, the CDR3 is TGTGCCAGCAGTGAACAGGGAGGACCCTACAATGAGCAGTTCTTC.